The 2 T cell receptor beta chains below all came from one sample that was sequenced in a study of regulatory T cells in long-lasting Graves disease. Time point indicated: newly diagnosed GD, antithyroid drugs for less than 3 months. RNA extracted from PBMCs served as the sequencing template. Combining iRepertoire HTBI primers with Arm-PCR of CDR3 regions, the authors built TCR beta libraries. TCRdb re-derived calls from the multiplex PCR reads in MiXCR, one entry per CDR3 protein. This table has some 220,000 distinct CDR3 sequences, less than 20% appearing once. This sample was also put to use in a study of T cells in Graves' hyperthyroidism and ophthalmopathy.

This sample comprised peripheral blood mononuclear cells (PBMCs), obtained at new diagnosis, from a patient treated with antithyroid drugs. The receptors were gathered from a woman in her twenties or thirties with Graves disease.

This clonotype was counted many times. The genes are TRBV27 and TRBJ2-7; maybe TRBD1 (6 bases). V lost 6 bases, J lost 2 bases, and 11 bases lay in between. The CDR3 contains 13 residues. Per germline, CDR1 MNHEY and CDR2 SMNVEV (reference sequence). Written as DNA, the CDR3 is TGTGCCAGCAGCCCGGCAGGGGCCTACGAGCAGTACTTC. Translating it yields CASSPAGAYEQYF.

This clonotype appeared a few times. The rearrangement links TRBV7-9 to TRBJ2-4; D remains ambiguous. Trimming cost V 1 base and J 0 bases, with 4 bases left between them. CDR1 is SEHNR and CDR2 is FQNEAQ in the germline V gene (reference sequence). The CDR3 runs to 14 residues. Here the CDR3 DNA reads TGTGCCAGCAGCTTAGAATTAGCCAAAAACATTCAGTACTTC. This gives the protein CASSLELAKNIQYF.